This T cell receptor beta chain was recovered during a study of blood T cell repertoires in COVID-19. CDR1 is MDHEN, CDR2 SYDVKM, per germline. The V gene lost 6 bases and the J gene lost 2 bases, with 17 bases spanning the gap. There are 15 residues in the CDR3. The data were produced by immunoSEQ multiplex PCR, yet TCRdb's version contains in-frame clones alone and is incomplete. The repertoire holds 250,000 to 300,000 clones, with 75% to 90% as singletons. The V gene is TRBV28, the J gene TRBJ2-7, with D perhaps TRBD2 (6 bases). The sequencing sample was made of peripheral blood. This clonotype originated in a woman aged 40 to 50 who had recovered from COVID-19. Here the CDR3 DNA reads TGTGCCAGCAGCCCGTTTGGGCGGGGAGCCTACGAGCAGTACTTC. Amino acids: CASSPFGRGAYEQYF.